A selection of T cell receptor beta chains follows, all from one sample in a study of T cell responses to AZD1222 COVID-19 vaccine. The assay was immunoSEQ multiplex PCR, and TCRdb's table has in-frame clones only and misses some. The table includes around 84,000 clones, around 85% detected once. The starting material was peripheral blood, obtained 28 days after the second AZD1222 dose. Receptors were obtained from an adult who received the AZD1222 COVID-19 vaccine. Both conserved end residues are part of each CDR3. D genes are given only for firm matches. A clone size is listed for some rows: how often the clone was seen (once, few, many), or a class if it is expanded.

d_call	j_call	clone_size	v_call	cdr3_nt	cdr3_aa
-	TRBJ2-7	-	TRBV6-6	TGTGCCAGCAGTTACTCGGTCAACGAGCAGTACTTC	CASSYSVNEQYF
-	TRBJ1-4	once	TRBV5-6	TGTGCCAGCAGCCTTATTGCAACTAATGAAAAACTGTTTTTT	CASSLIATNEKLFF
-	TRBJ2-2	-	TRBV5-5	TGTGCCAGCAGCTTGGCCATAAACACCGGGGAGCTGTTTTTT	CASSLAINTGELFF
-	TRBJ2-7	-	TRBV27	TGTGCCAGCAGTTTAGATGGACAGTACGAGCAGTACTTC	CASSLDGQYEQYF
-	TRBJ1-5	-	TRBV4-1	TGCGCCAGCAGCCAAGGCAGCAATCAGCCCCAGCATTTT	CASSQGSNQPQHF
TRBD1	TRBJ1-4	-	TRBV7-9	TGTGCCATTCAGGGGGCTACTAATGAAAAACTGTTTTTT	CAIQGATNEKLFF
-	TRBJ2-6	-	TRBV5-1	TGCGCCAGCAGCGCGGACGGCCTACTAGCTGGGGCCAACGTCCTGACTTTC	CASSADGLLAGANVLTF
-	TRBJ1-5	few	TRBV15	TGTGCCACCAGCAGAGATCATCTGGGGGCAAACGTCGATCAGCCCCAGCATTTT	CATSRDHLGANVDQPQHF
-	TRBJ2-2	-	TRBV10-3	TGTGCCATCAGTGCCCATACTTTAAACACCGGGGAGCTGTTTTTT	CAISAHTLNTGELFF
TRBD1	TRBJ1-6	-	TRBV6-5	TGTGCCAGCACACCGAACAGGGGAAATTCACCCCTCCACTTT	CASTPNRGNSPLHF
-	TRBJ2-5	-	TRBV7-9	TGTGCCAGCACCGAAATGGGGGAGACCCAGTACTTC	CASTEMGETQYF
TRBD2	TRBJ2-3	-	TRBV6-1	TGTGCCAGCAGTGGGGGACTAGCGGGGGGGCCGACAGATACGCAGTATTTT	CASSGGLAGGPTDTQYF
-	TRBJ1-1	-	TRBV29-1	TGCAGCGTCATCCACCCCAGGAACCGACAGAACACTGAAGCTTTCTTT	CSVIHPRNRQNTEAFF
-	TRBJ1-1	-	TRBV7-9	TGTGCCAGCAGCTTATTGGGGTATAACACTGAAGCTTTCTTT	CASSLLGYNTEAFF
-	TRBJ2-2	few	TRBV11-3	TGTGCCAGCAGAGGGGGCACCGGGGAGCTGTTTTTT	CASRGGTGELFF
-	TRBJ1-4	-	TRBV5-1	TGCGCCAGCAGGCCCGGACAGTCAACTAATGAAAAACTGTTTTTT	CASRPGQSTNEKLFF
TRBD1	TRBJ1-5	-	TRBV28	TGTGCCAGCAGTTTGTCGCAGTTGGGTCATGCCGGGACAGGGGGCAATCAGCCCCAGCATTTT	CASSLSQLGHAGTGGNQPQHF
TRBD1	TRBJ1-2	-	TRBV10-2	TGCGCCAGCGGGGACAGGAGGCCTGGCTACACCTTC	CASGDRRPGYTF
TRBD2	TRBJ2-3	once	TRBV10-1	TGCGCCAGCAGCACCGGGACTAGCGGCACAGATACGCAGTATTTT	CASSTGTSGTDTQYF
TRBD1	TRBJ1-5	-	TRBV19	TGTGCCAGTAGTACAGCCGGGACAGGATATTGGAGCAATCAGCCCCAGCATTTT	CASSTAGTGYWSNQPQHF
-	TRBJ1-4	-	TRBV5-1	TGCGCCAGCAGCTTGGAATTTGTTAATGAAAAACTGTTTTTT	CASSLEFVNEKLFF
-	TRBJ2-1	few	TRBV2	TGTGCCAGCAGTGGCGAGCTCTACAATGAGCAGTTCTTC	CASSGELYNEQFF
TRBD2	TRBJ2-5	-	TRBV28	TGTGCCAGCAGGTTATGGACTAGCGGGGGGGAAGAGACCCAGTACTTC	CASRLWTSGGEETQYF
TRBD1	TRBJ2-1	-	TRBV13	TGTGCCAGCAGCTTAGGTCAGGGACAGCACAATGAGCAGTTCTTC	CASSLGQGQHNEQFF
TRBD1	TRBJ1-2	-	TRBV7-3	TGTGCCAGCAGTTTGAATGACAGGGTCAATGGCTACACCTTC	CASSLNDRVNGYTF
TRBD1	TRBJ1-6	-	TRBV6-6	TGTGCCAGCAGCGGACAGGCCCAACTTAATTCACCCCTCCACTTT	CASSGQAQLNSPLHF
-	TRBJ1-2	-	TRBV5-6	TGTGCCAGCAGCTTAATTAGTGGGGGGGCGCATGGCTACACCTTC	CASSLISGGAHGYTF
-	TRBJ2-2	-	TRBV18	TGTGCCAGCTCACCACAGTGGGCCAGCTATAACACCGGGGAGCTGTTTTTT	CASSPQWASYNTGELFF
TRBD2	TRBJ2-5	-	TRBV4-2	TGTGCCAGCAGCCACGGGACTAGCGGGGGCGAAGAGACCCAGTACTTC	CASSHGTSGGEETQYF
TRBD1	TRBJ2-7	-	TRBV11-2	TGTGCCAGCAGAGTCACCCGGGACAGCTCCTACGAGCAGTACTTC	CASRVTRDSSYEQYF
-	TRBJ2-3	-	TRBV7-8	TGTGCCAGCAGCTTATATAGGGGCGGGGGCACTTGGGCCGCGGGGACCACAGATACGCAGTATTTT	CASSLYRGGGTWAAGTTDTQYF
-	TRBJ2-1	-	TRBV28	TGTGCCAGCAGTCCTCCCCCCCCGAACTCTCCCAATGAGCAGTTCTTC	CASSPPPPNSPNEQFF
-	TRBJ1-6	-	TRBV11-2	TGTGCCAGCAGCTTAGTTTTGGGGGGGAGCCATGGTTCACCCCTCCACTTT	CASSLVLGGSHGSPLHF
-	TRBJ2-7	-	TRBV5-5	TGTGCCAGCAGCCGGGTGGGGGGCAGCTCCTACGAGCAGTACTTC	CASSRVGGSSYEQYF
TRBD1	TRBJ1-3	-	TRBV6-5	TGTGCCAGCAGAAGGACAGGGCCTGGAAACACCATATATTTT	CASRRTGPGNTIYF
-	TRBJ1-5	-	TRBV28	TGTGCCAGCAGTTTAGTTGGCCGGAGGGGCAGGGATCAGCCCCAGCATTTT	CASSLVGRRGRDQPQHF
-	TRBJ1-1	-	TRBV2	TGTGCCAGCAGTATGGGGGTTTCCACTGAAGCTTTCTTT	CASSMGVSTEAFF
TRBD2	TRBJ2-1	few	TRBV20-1	TGCAGTGCTAGTAGTCCGCGGGGGACGAATGAGCAGTTCTTC	CSASSPRGTNEQFF
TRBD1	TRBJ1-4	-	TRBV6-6	TGTGCCAGCAGTTACGAGGGACAGAGAAATGAAAAACTGTTTTTT	CASSYEGQRNEKLFF
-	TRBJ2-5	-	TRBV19	TGTGCCAGTAGTATAGCGGGGGGCGCAGAGACCCAGTACTTC	CASSIAGGAETQYF
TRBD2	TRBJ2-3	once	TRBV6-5	TGTGCCAGCAGTTACTCAGGCGGGGGGGTGCCAGATACGCAGTATTTT	CASSYSGGGVPDTQYF
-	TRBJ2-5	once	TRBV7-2	TGTGCCAGCAGCTTAGTCGGTAGTGGGTTGGAGACCCAGTACTTC	CASSLVGSGLETQYF
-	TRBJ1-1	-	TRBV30	TGTGCCTGGATTGGCAGGGACACTGAAGCTTTCTTT	CAWIGRDTEAFF
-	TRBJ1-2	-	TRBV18	TGTGCCAGCTCACCTGCAGGGTTTTCCGCTGGCTACACCTTC	CASSPAGFSAGYTF